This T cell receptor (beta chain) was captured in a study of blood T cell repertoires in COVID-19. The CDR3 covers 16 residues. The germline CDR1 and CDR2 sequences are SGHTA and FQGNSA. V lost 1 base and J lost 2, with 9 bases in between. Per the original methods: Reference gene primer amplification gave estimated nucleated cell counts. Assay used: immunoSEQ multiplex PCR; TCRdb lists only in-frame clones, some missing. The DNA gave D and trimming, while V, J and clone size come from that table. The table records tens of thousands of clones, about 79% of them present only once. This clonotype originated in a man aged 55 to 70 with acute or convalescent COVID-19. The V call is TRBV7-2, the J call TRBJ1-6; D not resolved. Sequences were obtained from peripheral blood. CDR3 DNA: TGTGCCAGCAGCTTAGGAGGGTGGGCCTATAATTCACCCCTCCACTTT. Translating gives CASSLGGWAYNSPLHF. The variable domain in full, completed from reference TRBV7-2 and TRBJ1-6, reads GAGVSQSPSNKVTEKGKDVELRCDPISGHTALYWYRQSLGQGLEFLIYFQGNSAPDKSGLPSDRFSAERTGGSVSTLTIQRTQQEDSAVYLCASSLGGWAYNSPLHFGNGTRLTVT.